The 13 T cell receptor beta chains presented below share a single source sample, sequenced in a study of shared clonotypes between healthy human individuals. Some clones are missing from TCRdb's copy, which holds only in-frame ones; the method was immunoSEQ multiplex PCR. The sample holds millions of clones, about 95% seen once. Cells designated naive CD8 were CD45RO-negative and were positively selected for CCR7, with terminally differentiated effector memory CD45RA+ cells excluded. Sequencing was done on a sample of naive CD8+ T cells sorted from blood. Source of these receptors: a young man in good health.

The rearrangement uses TRBV7-2 and TRBJ2-1; D might be TRBD1 or TRBD2, each matching 6 bases. V lost 5 bases and J 5 bases, leaving 19 bases between the germline ends. Looked up from germline, CDR1 is SGHTA and CDR2 is FQGNSA. CDR3 length: 16 residues. The DNA for the CDR3 is TGTGCCAGCAGCCCCCAAGGGTGGGGGGCCAACAATGAGCAGTTCTTC. As protein: CASSPQGWGANNEQFF. The whole variable domain, filled in from reference TRBV7-2 and TRBJ2-1, reads GAGVSQSPSNKVTEKGKDVELRCDPISGHTALYWYRQSLGQGLEFLIYFQGNSAPDKSGLPSDRFSAERTGGSVSTLTIQRTQQEDSAVYLCASSPQGWGANNEQFFGPGTRLTVL.

This clone is a singleton in its sample. This chain links TRBV5-4 with TRBJ2-7; TRBD1 or TRBD2 may be the D gene (5 bases each). The CDR3 extends over 13 amino acids. V dropped 5 bases and J dropped 6 bases, with 15 bases sitting between them. Germline V gene lookup returns CDR1 SGHNT and CDR2 YYREEE (reference sequence). The CDR3 DNA reads TGTGCCAGCAGGTCCTGGGGGTCGGGCGAGCAGTACTTC. Translation gives CASRSWGSGEQYF.

A note on this clone: The identical CDR3 is also encoded by other nucleotide sequences in the sample. The chain is built from TRBV4-1 and TRBJ2-2; D gene uncertain. The ends were cut back, 1 base at V and 5 bases at J, with 5 bases in the middle. Germline CDR1 is MGHRA and CDR2 is YSYEKL. This CDR3 is 13 amino acids long. CDR3 in DNA: TGCGCCAGCAGCCAAGGGGAAACCGGGGAGCTGTTTTTT. This codes for CASSQGETGELFF.

The J gene is TRBJ1-2, the V gene TRBV2; 7 bases are shared with TRBD1. Germline V lookup: CDR1 SNHLY, CDR2 FYNNEI. J gave up 3 bases and V 6 bases, and 4 bases lay outside the gene matches. The CDR3 has 13 amino acids. This chain's CDR3 is CASRITGDYGYTF. Here the CDR3 DNA reads TGTGCCAGCAGGATCACAGGGGACTATGGCTACACCTTC.

The CDR3 sequence is CASSWTHTGELFF. The CDR3 nucleotides read TGCGCCAGCAGTTGGACACACACCGGGGAGCTGTTTTTT. J is TRBJ2-2 and V is TRBV10-2; D might be TRBD1 (5 bases). Trimming shortened V by 5 bases and J by 3 bases, and 7 bases separated the two germline ends. Germline loops: CDR1 WSHSY, CDR2 SAAADI. The CDR3 loop spans 13 amino acids.

As for this clone: The same CDR3 is also encoded by other DNA sequences in this sample. The V gene is TRBV5-6, the J gene TRBJ2-7, with 9 nucleotides matching TRBD2. After removal of 8 bases from V and 2 bases from J, the junction contained 8 bases not matched to a gene. The CDR3 is 14 amino acids. Germline V gene sequence: CDR1 SGHDT, CDR2 YYEEEE. The CDR3 sequence: CASRTAGGTYEQYF. The CDR3, as DNA: TGTGCCAGTAGGACAGCGGGGGGAACCTACGAGCAGTACTTC. Variable domain in full (rest from reference TRBV5-6 and TRBJ2-7): DAGVTQSPTHLIKTRGQQVTLRCSPKSGHDTVSWYQQALGQGPQFIFQYYEEEERQRGNFPDRFSGHQFPNYSSELNVNALLLGDSALYLCASRTAGGTYEQYFGPGTRLTVT.

The chain employs TRBV4-1 and TRBJ2-7, with unresolved D. V was pared by 3 bases and J by 3 bases, with 9 bases between. The CDR3 is 13 residues long. CDR1 and CDR2 from the germline V gene are MGHRA and YSYEKL. In DNA form, the CDR3 reads TGCGCCAGCAGCCATCAGGCGGACTACGAGCAGTACTTC. As protein: CASSHQADYEQYF.

The V and J genes are TRBV27 and TRBJ1-5; D is perhaps TRBD1 (5 bases). The ends were cut back, 2 bases at V and 5 bases at J, with 13 bases in the middle. The CDR3 totals 15 residues. In germline, CDR1 is MNHEY, CDR2 SMNVEV (reference sequence). CDR3 nucleotide sequence: TGTGCCAGCAGTTTAGCCGGCCAGGGCTATCAGCCCCAGCATTTT. Protein sequence: CASSLAGQGYQPQHF.

The CDR3 nucleotides are TGTGCCAGCAGCTCCGGGACAGGGTACGAGCAGTACTTC. Its translation: CASSSGTGYEQYF. This sequence joins TRBV7-8 and TRBJ2-7; the match to TRBD1 covers 9 bases. Per germline, CDR1 SGHVS and CDR2 FQNEAQ. This CDR3 has 13 residues. V was pared by 4 bases and J by 4 bases, with 2 bases of the junction left unmatched.

The chain uses TRBV5-4 and TRBJ2-4, with D maybe TRBD2 (6 bases). Germline V gene data show CDR1 as SGHNT and CDR2 as YYREEE (reference sequence). V dropped 4 bases and J dropped 8 bases, with 10 bases sitting between them. This CDR3 has 12 amino acids. Here the CDR3 reads CASSIPGDIQYF. The CDR3 bases are TGTGCCAGCAGCATACCGGGGGACATTCAGTACTTC.

The DNA for the CDR3 is TGTGCCAGCAGCCCCGACGCCCGGGTGGACGAGCAGTACTTC. Translated, it gives CASSPDARVDEQYF. The chain is built from TRBV9 and TRBJ2-7; no reliable D call. Trimming pared 4 bases from V and 5 bases from J, leaving 16 bases between. The length of the CDR3 is 14 residues. Germline assignment: CDR1 SGDLS and CDR2 YYNGEE.

The chain is built from TRBV15 and TRBJ2-7; maybe TRBD2 (5 bases). V dropped 1 base and J dropped 4 bases, with 17 bases sitting between them. Germline-derived CDR1 and CDR2 are LNHNV and YYDKDF (reference sequence). This CDR3 spans 16 amino acids. The chain's CDR3 is CATSRASTGIRYEQYF. As DNA, the CDR3 is TGTGCCACCAGCAGAGCCTCCACGGGGATCCGGTACGAGCAGTACTTC.

As regards this clone: Other DNA sequences in this specimen translate into the identical CDR3. This chain connects TRBV19 to TRBJ2-1; the D is unclear. Germline V gene sequence: CDR1 LNHDA, CDR2 SQIVND (reference sequence). This CDR3 comprises 12 residues. The V end was cut by 6 bases, the J end by 1 base, with 4 bases between. Here the CDR3 reads CASSGSYNEQFF. The CDR3, as DNA: TGTGCCAGTAGCGGGTCCTACAATGAGCAGTTCTTC.